A selection of T cell receptor beta chains follows, all from one sample in a study of blood T cell repertoires in COVID-19. Data came from immunoSEQ multiplex PCR; TCRdb stores just in-frame clones and leaves some out. This table has 210,000 or so clones, 70% to 90% appearing once. Input material: peripheral blood. The source is a woman younger than 35 who had recovered from COVID-19. The CDR3 runs from the conserved cysteine through the conserved F or W. D genes are given only for firm matches. Clone size is not always given. Where it is, it says once, few, many or a class for expanded clones.

- - TRBJ1-5 TRBV6-4 CASSQGGGQPQHF TGTGCCAGCAGTCAGGGTGGGGGGCAGCCCCAGCATTTT
- - TRBJ2-3 TRBV15 CATRGQLDSDTQYF TGTGCCACGAGAGGACAGCTAGATTCAGATACGCAGTATTTT
- - TRBJ2-2 TRBV6-5 CASTSGNGELFF TGTGCCAGCACCTCGGGGAACGGGGAGCTGTTTTTT
- - TRBJ1-1 TRBV6-2/TRBV6-3 CASSYRTTGNTEAFF TGTGCCAGCAGTTACCGTACGACAGGGAACACTGAAGCTTTCTTT
TRBD1 - TRBJ1-1 TRBV29-1 CSVRTGMNTEAFF TGCAGCGTTAGGACAGGGATGAACACTGAAGCTTTCTTT
- once TRBJ2-1 TRBV5-1 CASSKPGLTTYNEQFF TGCGCCAGCAGCAAACCGGGACTTACAACCTACAATGAGCAGTTCTTC
- - TRBJ2-3 TRBV19 CASSMFPGTDTQYF TGTGCCAGTAGTATGTTCCCCGGCACAGATACGCAGTATTTT
- - TRBJ2-5 TRBV4-3 CASSQVFYPLKETQYF TGCGCCAGCAGCCAAGTATTCTACCCTCTTAAAGAGACCCAGTACTTC
TRBD1 - TRBJ1-2 TRBV4-3 CASSLVTGGAYGYTF TGCGCCAGCAGCCTTGTGACAGGGGGCGCCTATGGCTACACCTTC
- once TRBJ2-2 TRBV30 CAWSVSRVRTGELFF TGTGCCTGGAGTGTAAGCAGGGTCCGGACCGGGGAGCTGTTTTTT
- - TRBJ2-5 TRBV4-1 CASSQVRVAVGMGETQYF TGCGCCAGCAGCCAAGTCCGTGTAGCGGTCGGAATGGGAGAGACCCAGTACTTC
TRBD1 - TRBJ1-5 TRBV25-1 CASSETSKTGNNQPQHF TGTGCCAGCAGTGAAACGTCGAAGACAGGGAACAATCAGCCCCAGCATTTT
TRBD1 once TRBJ2-5 TRBV4-3 CATSGTVQETQYF TGCGCCACCTCCGGGACAGTCCAAGAGACCCAGTACTTC
TRBD2 once TRBJ2-1 TRBV5-5 CASSRTSGRDEQFF TGTGCCAGCAGCAGGACTAGCGGGAGGGACGAGCAGTTCTTC
TRBD2 once TRBJ2-2 TRBV11-3 CASSSSRREARATGELFF TGTGCCAGCAGCTCGTCAAGGCGGGAGGCCCGGGCCACCGGGGAGCTGTTTTTT
TRBD1 - TRBJ1-5 TRBV11-2 CARRQGRGYSNQPQHF TGTGCCCGAAGACAGGGGAGGGGGTATAGCAATCAGCCCCAGCATTTT
- - TRBJ2-7 TRBV5-5 CASSLAGSVSYEQYF TGTGCCAGCAGCTTGGCCGGTAGCGTCAGCTACGAGCAGTACTTC
TRBD1 - TRBJ1-1 TRBV9 CASSVEAGGYEAFF TGTGCCAGCAGCGTAGAGGCAGGGGGCTATGAAGCTTTCTTT
- - TRBJ2-5 TRBV18 CASSPPTSLETQYF TGTGCCAGCTCACCACCGACTTCGCTGGAGACCCAGTACTTC
TRBD1 - TRBJ2-7 TRBV25-1 CASSSDREVMDEQYF TGTGCCAGCAGTTCCGACAGGGAAGTTATGGACGAGCAGTACTTC
- - TRBJ2-7 TRBV6-4 CASPLGQSSYEQYF TGTGCCAGCCCACTCGGACAGTCCTCCTACGAGCAGTACTTC
- - TRBJ1-1 TRBV10-1 CASSGGGEAFF TGCGCCAGCAGTGGGGGCGGTGAAGCTTTCTTT
- - TRBJ2-6 TRBV25-1 CASTGSGANVLTF TGTGCCAGCACGGGCTCTGGGGCCAACGTCCTGACTTTC
- - TRBJ2-5 TRBV7-2 CASSFAVARTQYF TGTGCCAGCAGCTTCGCGGTGGCGAGGACCCAGTACTTC
- once TRBJ2-2 TRBV7-3 CASSPGGSATGELFF TGTGCCAGCAGTCCAGGGGGGTCGGCCACCGGGGAGCTGTTTTTT